This paragraph covers one T cell receptor beta chain sequence. Its antigen is as yet unknown. The length of the CDR3 is 13 residues. Trimming left V 9 bases short and J 0 bases short, with 12 bases between. Germline V gene lookup returns CDR1 SGHRS and CDR2 YFSETQ. The sample belongs to a study of shared clonotypes between healthy human individuals. General study points: Generally, estimated richness proved larger in naive subsets than it did in memory subsets. Donors were few, which limited the genetic and exposure-history diversity represented.

Sequencing was performed with immunoSEQ multiplex PCR; in TCRdb, only in-frame clones are kept and a portion is missing. The table has under 1,100,000 clones, 78% seen once. This TCR derives from a man younger than 30 in good health. Some clones in this sample may be carry-over from other donors' samples. The V gene is TRBV5-1, the J gene TRBJ1-1; possibly TRBD1 for D (5 bases). Sequenced sample: memory CD4+ T cells from PBMCs. The subset is: CD45RA-negative fraction. For the CDR3, the DNA is TGCGCCACCAAGACAGAGATGAACACTGAAGCTTTCTTT. This codes for CATKTEMNTEAFF.